This is a list of T cell receptor beta chains from one sample in a study of blood T cell repertoires in COVID-19. Here immunoSEQ multiplex PCR was the method, and the copy in TCRdb shows in-frame clones only, minus some. The profile shows a few hundred thousand clones, roughly 86% of them singletons. Sequenced: peripheral blood. These receptors came from a woman aged 30 to 39 with COVID-19, enrolled during active disease. The CDR3 runs from the conserved cysteine through the conserved F or W. Each record gives: J gene, V gene, D gene, clone size, CDR3 DNA, CDR3 protein. The D gene is left open where the match is weak. The size of a clone is reported for some rows only, either as once, few or many, or as a class for expanded clones.

>TRBJ2-3|TRBV18|TRBD1|many
TGTGCCAGCTCACCTCGGTGGACAGGGGGCTTCGATACGCAGTATTTT
CASSPRWTGGFDTQYF
>TRBJ2-5|TRBV7-2|TRBD1|NA
TGTGCCAGCAGCCCTGACAGGGGGCGTCAAGAGACCCAGTACTTC
CASSPDRGRQETQYF
>TRBJ2-7|TRBV10-3|TRBD1|once
TGTGCCATCAGTGTACAGGGGAATTACGAGCAGTACTTC
CAISVQGNYEQYF
>TRBJ1-3|TRBV9|NA|NA
TGTGCCAGCAGCCAGAGACCGGGGGGAAACACCATATATTTT
CASSQRPGGNTIYF
>TRBJ2-4|TRBV23-1|TRBD1|NA
TGCGCCAGCAGTGAACAGGGGGCCGGGAACATTCAGTACTTC
CASSEQGAGNIQYF
>TRBJ2-5|TRBV24-1|NA|NA
TGTGCCACCAGTGCCACTCGGAGGGGGCGAGAGACCCAGTACTTC
CATSATRRGRETQYF
>TRBJ2-4|TRBV1|NA|NA
TGCACCAGCAGCCAAGATTGGCCCCCAGGGGGCGCCTTAAGAGACATTCAGTACTTC
CTSSQDWPPGGALRDIQYF
>TRBJ2-7|TRBV7-2|TRBD1|NA
TGTGCCAGCAGCACATCCCGGGACAGGGGTTTGTACGAGCAGTACTTC
CASSTSRDRGLYEQYF
>TRBJ1-5|TRBV2|NA|NA
TGTGCCAGCACTGCGAGTTACAATCAGCCCCAGCATTTT
CASTASYNQPQHF
>TRBJ2-2|TRBV24-1|NA|NA
TGTGCCACCGGGCAGGGAACCGGGGAGCTGTTTTTT
CATGQGTGELFF
>TRBJ1-5|TRBV19|TRBD1|NA
TGTGCCAGTAGTACCGACAGGGTAGGTCAGCCCCAGCATTTT
CASSTDRVGQPQHF
>TRBJ1-1|TRBV5-1|NA|NA
TGCGCCAGCAGCTTGGCGGGATTCGGCATGAACACTGAAGCTTTCTTT
CASSLAGFGMNTEAFF
>TRBJ1-1|TRBV2|NA|NA
TGTGCCAGCAACATTAGGGGGAACACTGAAGCTTTCTTT
CASNIRGNTEAFF
>TRBJ2-7|TRBV4-1|TRBD2|NA
TGCGCCAGCAGCCAAGATATCCTCGGGACTAGCGGGAGGGCCTACGAGCAGTACTTC
CASSQDILGTSGRAYEQYF
>TRBJ1-1|TRBV18|NA|NA
TGTGCCAGCTTGGGCACAGGGATCGCTGAAGCTTTCTTT
CASLGTGIAEAFF
>TRBJ2-3|TRBV30|TRBD2|NA
TGTGCCTGGAGTGTACGGCTAGCGGGCACAGATACGCAGTATTTT
CAWSVRLAGTDTQYF
>TRBJ1-6|TRBV3-1/TRBV3-2|TRBD1|NA
TGTGCCAGCAGCCAATTAGGAGCAGGGGGCCGGTCACCCCTCCACTTT
CASSQLGAGGRSPLHF
>TRBJ1-2|TRBV10-1|TRBD1|NA
TGCGCCAGCAGTGAAGGGACAGGCTATGGCTACACCTTC
CASSEGTGYGYTF
>TRBJ2-7|TRBV30|TRBD1|NA
TGTGCCTGGAGTTTAGGCAGGGGGTCCTACGAGCAGTACTTC
CAWSLGRGSYEQYF
>TRBJ1-6|TRBV5-1|NA|NA
TGCGCCAGCTCACCCGGGGGGGATAATTCACCCCTCCACTTT
CASSPGGDNSPLHF
>TRBJ2-7|TRBV28|NA|NA
TGTGCCAGCAGTTGGACAGTCTCCTACGAGCAGTACTTC
CASSWTVSYEQYF